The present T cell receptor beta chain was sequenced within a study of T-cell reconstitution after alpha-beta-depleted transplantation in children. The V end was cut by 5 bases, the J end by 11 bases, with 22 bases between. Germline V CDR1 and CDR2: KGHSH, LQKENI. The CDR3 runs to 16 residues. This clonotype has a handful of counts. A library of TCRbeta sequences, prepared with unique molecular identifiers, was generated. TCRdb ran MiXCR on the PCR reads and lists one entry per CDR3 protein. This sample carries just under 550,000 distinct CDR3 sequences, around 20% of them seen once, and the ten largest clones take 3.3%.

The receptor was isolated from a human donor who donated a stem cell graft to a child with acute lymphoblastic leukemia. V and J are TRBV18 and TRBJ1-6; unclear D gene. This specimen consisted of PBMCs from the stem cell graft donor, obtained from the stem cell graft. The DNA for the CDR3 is TGTGCCAGCTCAAGTTGGAGGACCTCGGACGGAACACCCCTCCACTTT. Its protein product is CASSSWRTSDGTPLHF.